A single sample gave rise to the 27 T cell receptor beta chains below, sequenced in a study of blood T cell repertoires in COVID-19. Repertoires were generated with immunoSEQ multiplex PCR, while TCRdb's copy carries only in-frame clones and drops some. The data hold approximately 300,000 clones, with roughly nine tenths observed a single time. Sequenced input: PBMCs or T cells enriched from blood (not recorded which). These receptors all stem from a woman aged 25 to 39 who had recovered from COVID-19.

CDR3 in amino acids: CASSFSRPVDGNTIYF. Written as DNA, the CDR3 is TGTGCCAGCAGCTTCAGCAGGCCCGTGGATGGAAACACCATATATTTT. This chain joins TRBV7-9 and TRBJ1-3; D unresolved. CDR1 SEHNR and CDR2 FQNEAQ come from the germline V gene (reference sequence). Between the trimmed V and J ends, which lost 3 bases and 3 bases, there was a span of 15 bases. The CDR3 runs to 16 residues. Full variable domain (remainder filled in from reference TRBV7-9 and TRBJ1-3): DTGVSQNPRHKITKRGQNVTFRCDPISEHNRLYWYRQTLGQGPEFLTYFQNEAQLEKSRLLSDRFSAERPKGSFSTLEIQRTEQGDSAMYLCASSFSRPVDGNTIYFGEGSWLTVV.

V is TRBV5-4 and J is TRBJ2-7; D unresolved. The CDR3 has 13 amino acids. Germline CDR1 and CDR2: SGHNT and YYREEE (reference sequence). V was shortened by 0 bases and J by 3 bases, with 7 bases between the two germline ends. The CDR3 here is CASSLGGDYEQYF. DNA for the CDR3: TGTGCCAGCAGCTTGGGAGGAGACTACGAGCAGTACTTC.

CDR3 nucleotide sequence: TGTGCCAGTAGTATTTGGGACAGCACTGAAGCTTTCTTT. This translates into CASSIWDSTEAFF. The chain carries TRBV19 and TRBJ1-1; 7 bases line up with TRBD1. V lost 3 bases, J lost 4 bases, and 2 bases stayed unmatched. Germline assignment: CDR1 LNHDA and CDR2 SQIVND (reference sequence). The CDR3 has 13 residues.

The chain joins TRBV19 to TRBJ1-6; D unresolved. The CDR3 is 14 amino acids. Germline values: CDR1 LNHDA, CDR2 SQIVND (reference sequence). The ends were cut back, 5 bases at V and 0 bases at J, with 5 bases in the middle. The CDR3 region is CASSLSSYNSPLHF. The CDR3 region has the DNA TGTGCCAGTAGTCTGAGCTCCTATAATTCACCCCTCCACTTT.

The rearrangement joins TRBV19 to TRBJ1-6; 10 bases agree with TRBD1. Germline V gene lookup returns CDR1 LNHDA and CDR2 SQIVND (reference sequence). Unmatched junction bases numbered 5, after V lost 4 bases and J lost 5 bases. This CDR3 spans 16 amino acids. CDR3 sequence reads: CASSSRTGGDNSPLHF. The CDR3 nucleotides read TGTGCCAGTAGTAGTCGGACAGGGGGGGATAATTCACCCCTCCACTTT.

The CDR3 sequence is CSVVPGNTGELFF. DNA for the CDR3: TGCAGCGTTGTTCCGGGTAACACCGGGGAGCTGTTTTTT. The chain combines TRBV29-1 with TRBJ2-2; no reliable D call. Germline CDR1 reads SQVTM; CDR2 reads ANQGSEA. The length of the CDR3 is 13 residues. Trimming shortened V by 4 bases and J by 2 bases, and 8 bases separated the two germline ends.

Notes on this clone: Other nucleotide sequences in the sample specify the same CDR3. The chain is built from TRBV18 and TRBJ1-1; possibly TRBD1 for D (6 bases). This CDR3 contains 14 residues. Trimming removed 5 bases at V and 0 bases at J, with 10 bases between. The germline gives CDR1 KGHSH, CDR2 LQKENI. The CDR3, as DNA: TGTGCCAGCTCAACCAACAGGGTGAACACTGAAGCTTTCTTT. The encoded protein is CASSTNRVNTEAFF.

The CDR3 region is CANSGPEPPYEQYF. CDR3 in DNA: TGTGCCAACTCTGGGCCAGAACCACCCTACGAGCAGTACTTC. V usage is TRBV2 and J usage is TRBJ2-7; D is ambiguous. The CDR3 covers 14 residues. Germline V gene lookup returns CDR1 SNHLY and CDR2 FYNNEI. Trimming removed 10 bases from V and 2 bases from J, with 18 bases in between.

The chain employs TRBV24-1 and TRBJ2-1, with 8 bases aligning to TRBD2. V dropped 4 bases and J dropped 3; count of bases not matched to a gene: 16. The CDR3 runs to 19 residues. Germline V gives CDR1 KGHDR, CDR2 SFDVKD. CDR3: CATSESSGVPVGSYNEQFF. In nucleotides, the CDR3 is TGTGCCACCAGTGAAAGTAGCGGGGTTCCGGTGGGTAGCTACAATGAGCAGTTCTTC.

There are a few counts of this clone. The CDR3 sequence is CATQTGTIYGYTF. As DNA, the CDR3 is TGTGCCACACAGACAGGGACGATCTATGGCTACACCTTC. The genes are TRBV2 and TRBJ1-2, with 7 bases matching TRBD1. With 10 bases clipped from V and 4 bases from J, the junction kept 9 bases outside the gene matches. CDR1 is SNHLY and CDR2 is FYNNEI in the germline V gene. The CDR3 runs 13 residues.

This clone was picked up one time. The chain combines TRBV10-3 with TRBJ2-1, with 9 bases fitting TRBD1. From germline, CDR1 is ENHRY and CDR2 SYGVKD. This CDR3 spans 16 amino acids. The junction had 9 bases not matched to a gene; V was cut back by 0 bases and J by 9 bases. The DNA for the CDR3 is TGTGCCATCAGTGAGTCGGACAGGGGCGCGAGAGGTGAGCAGTTCTTC. Its protein is CAISESDRGARGEQFF.

The V call is TRBV2, the J call TRBJ1-2; no firm D call. V was trimmed by 6 bases and J by 2 bases, leaving 16 bases between them. CDR3 length: 15 amino acids. Germline V gene lookup returns CDR1 SNHLY and CDR2 FYNNEI. CDR3 nucleotide sequence: TGTGCCAGCAGGCCCGTAGTCCTACTAAACTATGGCTACACCTTC. Protein: CASRPVVLLNYGYTF.

DNA of the CDR3: TGTGCCAGCAGCGCTTCCTCAGGGGGTCCTTACACTGAAGCTTTCTTT. It yields the protein CASSASSGGPYTEAFF. The chain uses TRBV9 and TRBJ1-1, with 7 bases aligning to TRBD1. The CDR3 runs 16 residues. Per germline, CDR1 SGDLS and CDR2 YYNGEE. With 3 bases clipped from V and 3 bases from J, the junction kept 11 bases outside the gene matches.

The CDR3 sequence is CASSPAAEYNEQFF. The CDR3 DNA follows: TGCGCCAGCAGCCCCGCGGCAGAATACAATGAGCAGTTCTTC. The genes are TRBV5-1 and TRBJ2-1; D is uncertain. Trimming removed 4 bases from V and 4 bases from J, with 12 bases in between. Germline lookup yields CDR1 SGHRS and CDR2 YFSETQ. This CDR3 contains 14 residues.

CDR3 coding DNA: TGTGCCAGCAGCGTACGGACAGGGGTCACCGGGGAGCTGTTTTTT. Translation gives CASSVRTGVTGELFF. The chain is built from TRBV9 and TRBJ2-2; 9 bases agree with TRBD1. Germline V gives CDR1 SGDLS, CDR2 YYNGEE. With V trimmed by 1 base and J by 4 bases, 2 bases remained unmatched. There are 15 residues in the CDR3.

The DNA of the CDR3 is TGCAGCGCCCGCCAACAGGGGGACACTGAAGCTTTCTTT. This translates into CSARQQGDTEAFF. The chain links TRBV29-1 to TRBJ1-1, with 8 nucleotides matching TRBD1. The germline CDR1 and CDR2 sequences are SQVTM and ANQGSEA. Trimming took 7 bases from V and 3 from J; bases not matched to a gene: 7. This CDR3 spans 13 amino acids.

The genes are TRBV6-4 and TRBJ1-5; D is unclear. This CDR3 spans 14 amino acids. The germline V gene has CDR1 MRHNA and CDR2 SNTAGT. With 3 bases removed from V and 7 bases from J, the gap between germline ends came to 13 bases. The CDR3 region is CASSDSGELQPQHF. DNA of the CDR3: TGTGCCAGCAGTGATTCTGGAGAGTTGCAGCCCCAGCATTTT.

The rearrangement uses TRBV29-1 and TRBJ1-2; 12 positions match TRBD1. Germline V gene data show CDR1 as SQVTM and CDR2 as ANQGSEA. Unmatched junction bases numbered 4, after V lost 0 bases and J lost 8 bases. This CDR3 has 14 amino acids. CDR3 nucleotide sequence: TGCAGCGTTGAAGAGGGACAGGGGGCGCGGGGCTACACCTTC. Protein product: CSVEEGQGARGYTF.

The chain is built from TRBV5-5 and TRBJ2-7; 7 bases are a match to TRBD2. This CDR3 region has 17 residues. V lost 0 bases and J lost 0; bases outside the gene matches: 9. Germline CDR1 and CDR2: SGHKS and YYEKEE (reference sequence). The CDR3 sequence: CASSLAVGGTSSYEQYF. The CDR3 DNA reads as TGTGCCAGCAGCTTGGCCGTGGGGGGGACCAGCTCCTACGAGCAGTACTTC.

The V call is TRBV4-1, the J call TRBJ2-7; D is perhaps TRBD1 (6 bases). Trimming took off 1 base at V and 0 bases at J, with 13 bases between the two ends. This CDR3 contains 16 residues. Germline CDR1 MGHRA, CDR2 YSYEKL. The CDR3 bases are TGCGCCAGCAGCCAAGGGGACACAAGAAACTCCTACGAGCAGTACTTC. This gives the protein CASSQGDTRNSYEQYF.

The chain joins TRBV19 to TRBJ1-6; tentative D call: TRBD1 (6 bases). V lost 3 bases to trimming and J lost 14 bases, with 8 bases between them. CDR3 length: 11 amino acids. Germline V gene sequence: CDR1 LNHDA, CDR2 SQIVND (reference sequence). The CDR3 reads CASSIGTSLHF. DNA for the CDR3: TGTGCCAGTAGTATCGGGACATCCCTCCACTTT.

The rearrangement links TRBV11-2 to TRBJ1-4; 7 bases align to TRBD1. CDR1 and CDR2 from the germline V gene are SGHAT and FQNNGV. V shed 6 bases and J 10 bases; nucleotides not matched to a gene: 14. The CDR3 length is 15 residues. The CDR3 DNA reads as TGTGCCAGCAGTCCGTCCCCGGACAGGTCGGGAAAACTGTTTTTT. This translates into CASSPSPDRSGKLFF.

The chain is built from TRBV18 and TRBJ1-1; D perhaps matches TRBD1 (6 bases). The CDR3 runs to 16 residues. V lost 4 bases and J 1 base, leaving 16 bases between the germline ends. Germline values: CDR1 KGHSH, CDR2 LQKENI. The CDR3 reads CASSLDRTATNTEAFF. DNA of the CDR3: TGTGCCAGCTCACTGGACCGGACAGCAACGAACACTGAAGCTTTCTTT.

V is TRBV4-3 and J is TRBJ2-7, with 9 bases lining up with TRBD1. The CDR3 runs to 15 residues. Unmatched junction bases numbered 6, after V lost 2 bases and J lost 4 bases. Germline V gives CDR1 LGHNA, CDR2 YSLEER. This CDR3 reads CASSQTPGQGYEQYF. In nucleotides, the CDR3 is TGCGCCAGCAGCCAAACACCGGGACAGGGTTACGAGCAGTACTTC.

This clone has at least ten counts. The chain joins TRBV6-2 or TRBV6-3 to TRBJ2-4, with TRBD2 identical over 15 bases. V was clipped by 6 bases and J by 6 bases; unmatched bases: 9. This CDR3 is 17 amino acids long. Germline V gives CDR1 MNHEY, CDR2 SVGEGT. The CDR3 nucleotides are TGTGCCAGCAGCCGGACTAGCGGGGGGGTAAAAATAAACATTCAGTACTTC. The encoded protein is CASSRTSGGVKINIQYF.

The chain has TRBV7-8 and TRBJ2-1; D is unclear. The germline CDR1 and CDR2 sequences are SGHVS and FQNEAQ. V was clipped by 5 bases and J by 0 bases, with 5 bases between them. The CDR3 runs to 13 residues. CDR3 DNA: TGTGCCAGCAGCCTCAGCTCCTACAATGAGCAGTTCTTC. This codes for CASSLSSYNEQFF. Full variable domain (rest looked up from reference TRBV7-8 and TRBJ2-1): GAGVSQSPRYKVAKRGQDVALRCDPISGHVSLFWYQQALGQGPEFLTYFQNEAQLDKSGLPSDRFFAERPEGSVSTLKIQRTQQEDSAVYLCASSLSSYNEQFFGPGTRLTVL.

This sequence joins TRBV6-1 and TRBJ1-4; 10 bases are a match to TRBD1. This CDR3 contains 16 residues. V trimming: 3 bases; J trimming: 3 bases; junction bases outside the gene matches: 4. In germline, CDR1 is MNHNS, CDR2 SASEGT. The CDR3 loop reads CASSDDRGLSNEKLFF. The CDR3 DNA sequence: TGTGCCAGCAGTGATGACAGGGGGCTATCTAATGAAAAACTGTTTTTT.